What follows is one T cell receptor beta chain and its context. Its specificity is unknown. This table comes from immunoSEQ multiplex PCR, and its TCRdb copy is limited to in-frame clones, with some not included. The repertoire holds some 520,000 clones, with around nine tenths as singletons. This sample was taken from a study of Ad26.COV2.S vaccination and SARS-CoV-2 variants. Turning to the study itself: Ad26.COV2.S arm of COV1001 included the donor. Study-level points and caveats: From the TCR breadth and depth analyses, total T cell responses may have been underestimated.

Treatment noted: roughly 19 received Ad26.COV2.S at low or high dose, single or two shots; 5 received placebo; per-sample allocation not given. It was on day 63 after the first vaccine or placebo injection that samples were taken. Recruitment in Boston yielded a donor of adult age, 18-55 years. An Ad26 vector carrying the Wuhan-strain SARS-CoV-2 spike served as the vaccine. The CDR3 runs to 14 residues. Germline loops: CDR1 LNHDA, CDR2 SQIVND (reference sequence). Trimming took 10 bases from V and 3 from J, leaving 19 bases between them. This material consisted of peripheral blood, taken in a trial of Ad26.COV2.S vaccine versus placebo. The chain carries TRBV19 and TRBJ2-7; perhaps TRBD2 as D (5 bases). This receptor was taken from a person between 18 and 59 years old who received the Ad26.COV2.S COVID-19 vaccine or a placebo. The CDR3 nucleotides are TGTGCCACCCGGTTAAGCGCCGGGGACTACGAGCAGTACTTC. It is translated as CATRLSAGDYEQYF.